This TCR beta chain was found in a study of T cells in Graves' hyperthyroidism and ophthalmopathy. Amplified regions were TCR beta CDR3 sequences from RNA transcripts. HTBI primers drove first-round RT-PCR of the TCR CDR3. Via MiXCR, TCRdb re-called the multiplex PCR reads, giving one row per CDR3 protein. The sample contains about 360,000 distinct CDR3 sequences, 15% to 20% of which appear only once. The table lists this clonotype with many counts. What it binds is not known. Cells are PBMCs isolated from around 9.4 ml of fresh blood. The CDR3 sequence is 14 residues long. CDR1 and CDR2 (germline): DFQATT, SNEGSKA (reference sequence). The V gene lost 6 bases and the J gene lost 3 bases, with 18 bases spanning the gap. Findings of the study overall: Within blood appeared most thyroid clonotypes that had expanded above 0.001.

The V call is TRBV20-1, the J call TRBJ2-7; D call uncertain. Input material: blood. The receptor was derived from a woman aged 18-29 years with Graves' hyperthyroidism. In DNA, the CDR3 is TGCAGTGCCTCGTCGGGCCAGGATGGCTACGAGCAGTACTTC. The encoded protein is CSASSGQDGYEQYF.